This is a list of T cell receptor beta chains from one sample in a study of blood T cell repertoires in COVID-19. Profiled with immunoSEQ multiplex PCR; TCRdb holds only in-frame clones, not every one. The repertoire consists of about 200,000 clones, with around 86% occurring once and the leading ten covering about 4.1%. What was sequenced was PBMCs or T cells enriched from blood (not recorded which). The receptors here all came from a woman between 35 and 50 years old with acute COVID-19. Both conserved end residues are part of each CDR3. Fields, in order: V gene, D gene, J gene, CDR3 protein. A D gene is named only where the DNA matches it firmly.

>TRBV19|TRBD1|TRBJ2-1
CATVPRQGALEQFF
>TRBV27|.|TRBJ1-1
CASSRGGGTEAFF
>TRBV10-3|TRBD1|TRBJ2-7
CAISESDRVASWSSYEQYF
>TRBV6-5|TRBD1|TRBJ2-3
CASSLTGVGTDTQYF
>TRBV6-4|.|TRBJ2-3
CASSPGIADTQYF
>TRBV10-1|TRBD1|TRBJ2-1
CASSPGQGANEQFF
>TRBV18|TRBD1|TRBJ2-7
CASSPVLQGPTPYEQYF
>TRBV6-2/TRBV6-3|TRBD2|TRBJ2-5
CASSYLGLEETQYF
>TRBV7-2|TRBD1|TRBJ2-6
CASSLGDRVGANVLTF
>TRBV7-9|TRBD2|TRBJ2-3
CASSLEWVAGEGTDTQYF
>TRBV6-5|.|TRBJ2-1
CASSYDSSSYNEQFF
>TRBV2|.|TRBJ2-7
CASKRERGISPYEQYF
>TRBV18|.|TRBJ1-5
CASSPRENQPQHF
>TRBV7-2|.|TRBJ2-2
CASSAQSTGNTGELFF
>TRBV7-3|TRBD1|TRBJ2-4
CASSLTRAGGHIQYF
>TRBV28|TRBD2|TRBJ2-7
CASSFIWGGSYEQYF
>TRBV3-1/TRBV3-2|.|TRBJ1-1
CASSQERNTEAFF
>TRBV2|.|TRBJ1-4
CASTDGLLKEKLFF
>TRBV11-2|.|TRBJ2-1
CASSPSTGGYEQFF
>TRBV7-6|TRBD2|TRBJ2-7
CASSLSWVAGAEQYF
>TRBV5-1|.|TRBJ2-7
CASSREFYEQYF
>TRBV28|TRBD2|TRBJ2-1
CASSSPRTSGGDSSYNEQFF
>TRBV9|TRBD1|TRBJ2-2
CASSVQGAGGELFF
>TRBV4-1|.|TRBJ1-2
CASSQLVGGAANYGYTF
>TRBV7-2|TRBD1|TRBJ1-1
CASSLRGGRETEAFF
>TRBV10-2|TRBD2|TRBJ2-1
CASRASGGLEQFF
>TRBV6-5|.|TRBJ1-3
CASTRGHGNTIYF
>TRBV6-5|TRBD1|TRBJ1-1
CASSYEGQMGTEAFF
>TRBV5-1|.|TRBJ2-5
CASSSPPNQETQYF
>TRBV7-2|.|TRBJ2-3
CASSLGLDTQYF
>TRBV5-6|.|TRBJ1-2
CASSLYGGHGYTF
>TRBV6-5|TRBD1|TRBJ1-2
CASSYRQGNYGYTF
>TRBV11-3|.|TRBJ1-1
CASSLRMGMNTEAFF
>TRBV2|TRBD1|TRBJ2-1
CASSEDRGLGIYNEQFF